This TCR beta chain was captured in a study of vaccination and CD4 T cells after COVID-19. Germline loops: CDR1 MDHEN, CDR2 SYDVKM. V lost 7 bases and J lost 10, with 26 bases in between. This CDR3 comprises 16 residues. This clonotype was seen a few times. The antigen is not known. The Oncomine TCR Beta short-read assay was applied to DNA of cultured CD4+ T cells. A single record per CDR3 protein comes from TCRdb applying MiXCR to the PCR reads. The table includes around 21,000 distinct CDR3 sequences, roughly three fifths detected once. Treatment in this sample: approximately nine-day PBMC culture with coronavirus spike peptide pools or control peptides (ViraFEST assay).

This clonotype originated in a human donor who had recovered from COVID-19. The material sequenced was CD4+ T cells from blood, cultured in vitro, taken after SARS-CoV-2 vaccination. The rearrangement links TRBV28 to TRBJ1-5, with TRBD1 as a possible D gene (6 bases). The CDR3 loop reads CASTKTRSRGLEPQHF. CDR3 nucleotide sequence: TGTGCCAGCACCAAGACCAGATCCAGGGGCCTGGAACCCCAGCATTTT.